The following is a T cell receptor (beta chain) sequence with its context. The sample comes from a study of blood T cell repertoires in COVID-19. Looked up from germline, CDR1 is MNHNY and CDR2 is SVGAGI (reference sequence). Trimming pared 7 bases from V and 0 bases from J, leaving 7 bases between. This CDR3 is 13 amino acids long. Sequencing was performed with immunoSEQ multiplex PCR; in TCRdb, only in-frame clones are kept and a portion is missing. The sample shows some 110,000 clones, 80% to 85% of them seen only once. The specimen sequenced was peripheral blood. The genes are TRBV6-6 and TRBJ1-3, with unresolved D. This sequence was found in an elderly woman with acute or convalescent COVID-19. The CDR3 DNA follows: TGTGCCAGCAAACGGAGCTCTGGAAACACCATATATTTT. Its protein product is CASKRSSGNTIYF.